Below, 31 T cell receptor beta chains from the same sample are listed, as sequenced in a study of neurological immune-mediated disorders. TCRdb reanalysed the 5' RACE reads using MiXCR and keeps one entry per CDR3 protein. The table has over 11,000 distinct CDR3 sequences, about 10% seen once. The sample was PBMCs. The receptors shown here come from a woman aged 40 to 55 in good health.

The table lists this clonotype with many counts. The chain has TRBV11-2 and TRBJ2-7; 10 bases agree with TRBD1. Germline CDR1 reads SGHAT; CDR2 reads FQNNGV. The CDR3 totals 15 residues. The V and J ends lost 0 bases and 13 bases, in that order; junction bases with no gene match: 12. In nucleotides, the CDR3 is TGTGCCAGCAGCTTAGAAGTCGGGACAGGGGTCTCTCCATACTTC. Translated: CASSLEVGTGVSPYF.

This clonotype came up many times. This chain uses TRBV5-1 with TRBJ2-5; D remains ambiguous. V was pared by 0 bases and J by 0 bases, with 9 bases between. The V gene's germline CDR1 is SGHRS and CDR2 YFSETQ. This CDR3 is 15 amino acids long. CDR3: CASSLVRVYQETQYF. The CDR3 DNA sequence: TGCGCCAGCAGCTTGGTTAGGGTGTACCAAGAGACCCAGTACTTC.

This clonotype was seen repeatedly, ten times or more. The rearrangement uses TRBV6-5 and TRBJ2-4, with D maybe TRBD1 (5 bases). This CDR3 spans 17 amino acids. Trimming stripped 5 bases from V and 3 bases from J, with 20 bases between. Germline lookup yields CDR1 MNHEY and CDR2 SVGAGI. The CDR3 region is CASSMSVGEGVKNIQYF. The DNA for the CDR3 is TGTGCCAGCAGTATGTCGGTCGGCGAAGGGGTCAAAAACATTCAGTACTTC.

This clonotype occurred many times. The chain employs TRBV20-1 and TRBJ1-1; D call uncertain. This CDR3 has 11 amino acids. CDR1 DFQATT and CDR2 SNEGSKA come from the germline V gene (reference sequence). The CDR3 here is CSTPHNTEAFF. Written as DNA, the CDR3 is TGCAGCACGCCGCACAACACTGAAGCTTTCTTT.

This clonotype was found many times. The CDR3 sequence: CASSQPLGAGRNTEAFF. In DNA, the CDR3 is TGCGCCAGCAGCCAACCTTTGGGGGCGGGAAGGAACACTGAAGCTTTCTTT. The V call is TRBV4-1, the J call TRBJ1-1, with D perhaps matching TRBD1 (6 bases). Per the germline V gene, CDR1 is MGHRA and CDR2 is YSYEKL. Trimming pared 2 bases from V and 1 base from J, leaving 17 bases between. The CDR3 has 17 residues.

This clonotype was recorded at least ten times. V and J are TRBV4-1 and TRBJ2-1; 11 bases align to TRBD2. Trimming at V came to 5 bases and at J to 4 bases, leaving 1 base not matched to a gene. CDR1 MGHRA and CDR2 YSYEKL come from the germline V gene. The CDR3 runs to 14 residues. The CDR3 here is CASSGTSGYNEQFF. CDR3 DNA sequence: TGCGCCAGCAGCGGGACTAGCGGATACAATGAGCAGTTCTTC.

This clonotype came up many times. This chain uses TRBV7-2 with TRBJ2-5; no clear D gene. Germline V CDR1 and CDR2: SGHTA, FQGNSA. The CDR3 totals 12 residues. Trimming stripped 1 base from V and 5 bases from J, with 5 bases between. CDR3 residues: CASSLVLETQYF. The DNA of the CDR3 is TGTGCCAGCAGCTTAGTTCTGGAGACCCAGTACTTC.

The table lists this clonotype with many counts. The chain combines TRBV3-1 with TRBJ2-5; weak D call: TRBD1 (6 bases). This CDR3 is 14 amino acids long. V lost 2 bases and J lost 5, with 12 bases in between. Germline CDR1 and CDR2: LGHDT and YNNKEL (reference sequence). CDR3 nucleotide sequence: TGTGCCAGCAGCCAAACAGGGAAGGCGGAGACCCAGTACTTC. This translates into CASSQTGKAETQYF.

This clonotype was observed many times. The V call is TRBV29-1, the J call TRBJ2-2; no clear D gene. The germline V and J ends were trimmed by 6 bases and 0 bases, with 11 bases remaining between them. CDR1 is SQVTM and CDR2 is ANQGSEA in the germline V gene. The CDR3 is made up of 14 amino acids. CDR3 sequence (DNA): TGCAGCGTCCTACGGAACCCGAACACCGGGGAGCTGTTTTTT. Residues: CSVLRNPNTGELFF.

The sample holds many counts of this clonotype. The gene calls are TRBV11-2 and TRBJ2-1; the match to TRBD1 covers 9 bases. The germline V gene encodes CDR1 SGHAT and CDR2 FQNNGV. Unmatched junction bases numbered 18, after V lost 6 bases and J lost 0 bases. CDR3 size: 20 residues. DNA of the CDR3: TGTGCCAGCAGGTCCTACCCGGGACAGGGCTCACCCTTCTCCTACAATGAGCAGTTCTTC. Translating it yields CASRSYPGQGSPFSYNEQFF.

This clonotype came up many times. The chain links TRBV7-2 to TRBJ2-2; the match to TRBD1 covers 7 bases. The CDR3 is 15 residues long. Unmatched junction bases numbered 8, after V lost 6 bases and J lost 4 bases. CDR1 SGHTA and CDR2 FQGNSA come from the germline V gene. CDR3 loop: CASRTLGQLTGELFF. The CDR3 region has the DNA TGTGCCAGCAGGACTCTGGGACAGCTCACCGGGGAGCTGTTTTTT. Variable domain in full (rest from reference TRBV7-2 and TRBJ2-2): GAGVSQSPSNKVTEKGKDVELRCDPISGHTALYWYRQSLGQGLEFLIYFQGNSAPDKSGLPSDRFSAERTGGSVSTLTIQRTQQEDSAVYLCASRTLGQLTGELFFGEGSRLTVL.

This clonotype was counted at least ten times. CDR3 loop: CSARVETGGYEQYF. CDR3 coding DNA: TGCAGTGCTAGAGTAGAGACAGGGGGCTACGAGCAGTACTTC. The rearrangement links TRBV20-1 to TRBJ2-7, with 9 bases identical to TRBD1. Germline CDR1 reads DFQATT; CDR2 reads SNEGSKA (reference sequence). V lost 1 base and J lost 3; bases outside the gene matches: 4. The CDR3 runs to 14 residues.

This clonotype was detected many times. The rearrangement links TRBV28 to TRBJ2-2; 13 nucleotides line up with TRBD2. The V gene's germline CDR1 is MDHEN and CDR2 SYDVKM. V trimming: 10 bases; J trimming: 5 bases; junction bases outside the gene matches: 7. This CDR3 is built from 15 residues. In DNA form, the CDR3 reads TGTGCCATCTCCGGGACTAGCGGGACTACCGGGGAGCTGTTTTTT. It encodes CAISGTSGTTGELFF.

This clonotype was found a few times. The chain is built from TRBV13 and TRBJ2-1; no reliable D call. Germline V lookup: CDR1 PRHDT, CDR2 FYEKMQ (reference sequence). This CDR3 is built from 13 residues. Trimming stripped 4 bases from V and 12 bases from J, with 16 bases between. CDR3 loop: CASSSDPNAWQFF. The CDR3, as DNA: TGTGCCAGCAGCTCGGACCCCAACGCCTGGCAGTTCTTC.

This clonotype has a count of ten or more. The chain is built from TRBV7-3 and TRBJ2-3; possibly TRBD1 for D (7 bases). The CDR3 is made up of 19 amino acids. Germline CDR1 is SGHTA and CDR2 is FQGTGA. The V gene lost 1 base and the J gene lost 0 bases, with 20 bases spanning the gap. CDR3 nucleotide sequence: TGTGCCAGCAGCTTAATGGGAGAAGTGACAGGGACTAGCACAGATACGCAGTATTTT. Translated, it gives CASSLMGEVTGTSTDTQYF.

This clonotype was recorded at least ten times. This may come from a read error, since a much larger clone is one base off. The chain couples TRBV5-6 to TRBJ2-3; TRBD1 matches at 9 bases. CDR3 length equals 16 residues. CDR1 and CDR2 (germline): SGHDT, YYEEEE. The CDR3 bases are TGTGTCAGCAGCGTAACCGGGACAGGGAATACAGATACGCAGTATTTT. This sequence encodes CVSSVTGTGNTDTQYF.

V and J are TRBV6-5 and TRBJ2-5, with 7 bases matching TRBD1. The CDR3 covers 13 residues. Trimming removed 5 bases from V and 6 bases from J; junction bases left unmatched: 6. Germline V gene lookup returns CDR1 MNHEY and CDR2 SVGAGI. The DNA for the CDR3 is TGTGCCAGCAGTGACAGGGTTTGGCAGACCCAGTACTTC. It is translated as CASSDRVWQTQYF.

This clonotype is deemed medium-sized. The J gene is TRBJ1-1, the V gene TRBV29-1; D gene ambiguous. V was shortened by 7 bases and J by 5 bases, with 8 bases between the two germline ends. This CDR3 is 10 amino acids long. Germline CDR1 is SQVTM and CDR2 is ANQGSEA. This CDR3 reads CSGKWTEAFF. The CDR3 DNA sequence: TGCAGCGGGAAGTGGACTGAAGCTTTCTTT.

The chain employs TRBV5-3 and TRBJ2-7; tentative D call: TRBD1 (6 bases). TRBV5-3 is an open reading frame whose function is uncertain. V was shortened by 3 bases and J by 4 bases, with 8 bases between the two germline ends. This CDR3 is 12 amino acids long. In nucleotides, the CDR3 is TGTGCCAGAAGCTCGGGACATTACGAGCAGTACTTC. This codes for CARSSGHYEQYF.

This clonotype appeared many times. The chain couples TRBV20-1 to TRBJ2-3, with 9 bases matching TRBD2. The CDR3 extends over 16 amino acids. After removal of 3 bases from V and 4 bases from J, the junction contained 11 bases not matched to a gene. Germline loops: CDR1 DFQATT, CDR2 SNEGSKA (reference sequence). This CDR3 reads CSARRGGRALSDTQYF. The CDR3 DNA is TGCAGTGCTAGGCGCGGCGGGAGGGCCCTCTCAGATACGCAGTATTTT.

The rearrangement links TRBV7-8 to TRBJ2-1, with no clear D. Germline lookup yields CDR1 SGHVS and CDR2 FQNEAQ. This CDR3 spans 16 amino acids. Trimming removed 2 bases from V and 0 bases from J, with 11 bases in between. The CDR3 coding sequence is TGTGCCAGCAGCTTAAAGGTCGGAAGCTCCTACAATGAGCAGTTCTTC. Translated: CASSLKVGSSYNEQFF.

The chain carries TRBV20-1 and TRBJ1-1; D is uncertain. The germline CDR1 and CDR2 sequences are DFQATT and SNEGSKA (reference sequence). CDR3 length equals 13 residues. V lost 3 bases and J 1 base, leaving 9 bases between the germline ends. The CDR3 sequence: CSARDRGNTEAFF. The CDR3 DNA reads TGCAGTGCTAGGGATCGAGGGAACACTGAAGCTTTCTTT.

The V gene is TRBV28, the J gene TRBJ2-5, with 8 positions matching TRBD1. Trimming at V came to 4 bases and at J to 4 bases, leaving 8 bases not matched to a gene. The CDR3 runs 15 residues. Per germline, CDR1 MDHEN and CDR2 SYDVKM. DNA for the CDR3: TGTGCCAGCAGTTCGAGCCCAGGGGGCGGAGAGACCCAGTACTTC. Its translation is CASSSSPGGGETQYF.

This clonotype came up many times. The chain combines TRBV20-1 with TRBJ1-4; D ambiguous. V was cut by 0 bases and J by 10 bases, with 15 bases left in between. Germline-derived CDR1 and CDR2 are DFQATT and SNEGSKA (reference sequence). The CDR3 contains 14 residues. The CDR3 coding sequence is TGCAGTGCTAGAGATCCCCTTATACCCTCAAAACTGTTTTTT. This gives the protein CSARDPLIPSKLFF.

This clonotype was recorded many times. This rearrangement joins TRBV10-3 to TRBJ1-3, with TRBD1 matching 8 bases. J lost 0 bases, V lost 2 bases, and 6 bases had no gene match. The germline CDR1 and CDR2 sequences are ENHRY and SYGVKD. This CDR3 is 17 amino acids long. DNA for the CDR3: TGTGCCATCAGTGAGCACTACACAGGGGGCTCTGGAAACACCATATATTTT. Its translation is CAISEHYTGGSGNTIYF.

V is TRBV30 and J is TRBJ1-1; D possibly corresponds to TRBD1 (5 bases). V was shortened by 2 bases and J by 1 base, with 8 bases between the two germline ends. The germline gives CDR1 GTSNPN, CDR2 SVGIG (reference sequence). The CDR3 runs 13 residues. CDR3 nucleotide sequence: TGTGCCTGGAGTACGGGGGGGAACACTGAAGCTTTCTTT. This encodes CAWSTGGNTEAFF.

This clonotype was seen at least ten times. The J gene is TRBJ2-7, the V gene TRBV15, with D hard to call. Per germline, CDR1 LNHNV and CDR2 YYDKDF (reference sequence). Between the trimmed V and J ends, which lost 0 bases and 2 bases, there was a span of 8 bases. This CDR3 is built from 14 residues. The CDR3 sequence: CATSREVGTYEQYF. The CDR3 DNA is TGTGCCACCAGCAGAGAGGTAGGAACCTACGAGCAGTACTTC.

This clonotype showed up many times. The chain has TRBV4-1 and TRBJ2-3; D is perhaps TRBD1 (6 bases). Germline CDR1 reads MGHRA; CDR2 reads YSYEKL. V was trimmed by 4 bases and J by 8 bases, leaving 10 bases between them. This CDR3 has 12 amino acids. This CDR3 reads CASSRGPSTQYF. The CDR3 coding sequence is TGCGCCAGCAGCCGGGGGCCCTCTACGCAGTATTTT.

This clonotype was seen ten or more times. The chain combines TRBV20-1 with TRBJ2-1, with D perhaps TRBD1 or TRBD2 (5 bases each). Per the germline V gene, CDR1 is DFQATT and CDR2 is SNEGSKA (reference sequence). This CDR3 has 11 amino acids. Trimming stripped 6 bases from V and 12 bases from J, with 15 bases between. The CDR3 sequence is CSASDFGGQFF. DNA for the CDR3: TGCAGTGCGTCTGACTTTGGGGGGCAGTTCTTC.

This clonotype showed up many times. The chain couples TRBV20-1 to TRBJ1-1; D remains unclear. V was shortened by 4 bases and J by 7 bases, with 13 bases between the two germline ends. The germline V gene has CDR1 DFQATT and CDR2 SNEGSKA (reference sequence). The CDR3 runs 12 residues. DNA for the CDR3: TGCAGTGCTACCCTACAGAAACATGAAGCTTTCTTT. Protein: CSATLQKHEAFF.

This clonotype was detected ten times or more. The gene calls are TRBV20-1 and TRBJ2-7; possibly TRBD1 for D (6 bases). Germline CDR1 and CDR2: DFQATT and SNEGSKA (reference sequence). The CDR3 length is 14 residues. Trimming left V 0 bases short and J 2 bases short, with 11 bases between. The CDR3 region has the DNA TGCAGTGCTAGAGAGGACAGTCATACCTACGAGCAGTACTTC. This encodes CSAREDSHTYEQYF.